The subject of this entry is one T cell receptor beta chain. What it recognizes is unknown. Some clones are missing from TCRdb's copy, which holds only in-frame ones; the method was immunoSEQ multiplex PCR. Here the sample spans almost 50,000 clones, under 85% being singletons. These data belong to a study of T cell responses to AZD1222 COVID-19 vaccine. Study conclusions and caveats: Researchers report vaccine-associated CD4 TCRs spanning spike, with dominance at 160-218 and 743-854. Donors were chiefly white British, with a greater number of females, and clonal diversity was perhaps underestimated.

The CDR3 runs 16 residues. From germline, CDR1 is SGHAT and CDR2 FQNNGV. After removal of 5 bases from V and 5 bases from J, the junction contained 10 bases not matched to a gene. The material was peripheral blood, obtained on day 0 of MenACWY control vaccination. The rearrangement uses TRBV11-2 and TRBJ2-1, with 9 bases matching TRBD2. This TCR came from an adult in good health. The CDR3 loop is CASSLAGGPKNNEQFF. CDR3 nucleotides: TGTGCCAGCAGCCTCGCGGGAGGGCCAAAAAACAATGAGCAGTTCTTC.